This T cell receptor beta chain was found in a study of blood T cells in healthy people across ages. Overall study results and limits: TCR beta diversity, measured per million T cells, fell in a roughly linear way with age.

Peripheral blood samples of roughly 9.8 milliliters were drawn from each donor. Every sample had a minimum of 6 million PBMCs isolated. A minimum of 6 micrograms of total RNA was extracted per sample. Concerning this clonotype itself: Its antigen is currently unknown.

Trimming left V 4 bases short and J 7 bases short, with 17 bases between. The CDR3 has 15 residues. Per germline, CDR1 SGHRS and CDR2 YFSETQ. A second PCR, run for about 7 to 11 cycles, used a sample-barcoded 5' primer plus a J-beta primer mix. TCRdb recomputed calls from the 5' RACE reads with MiXCR, one row per CDR3 protein. This repertoire shows roughly 1.4 million distinct CDR3 sequences, 59% found once; its top ten account for roughly 6.3%. The chain has TRBV5-1 and TRBJ1-4, with D possibly being TRBD1 (5 bases). What was sequenced was blood. This receptor was identified in a man between 18 and 35 years old in good health. For the CDR3, the DNA is TGCGCCAGCAGCCTCCGACAGCCTCGTAGTGAAAAACTGTTTTTT. Amino acid sequence: CASSLRQPRSEKLFF. Combining the CDR3 with reference TRBV5-1 and TRBJ1-4 gives the whole variable domain KAGVTQTPRYLIKTRGQQVTLSCSPISGHRSVSWYQQTPGQGLQFLFEYFSETQRNKGNFPGRFSGRQFSNSRSEMNVSTLELGDSALYLCASSLRQPRSEKLFFGSGTQLSVL.